This TCR beta chain was identified in a study of T cell responses to AZD1222 COVID-19 vaccine. Overall study context: Timing groups of about 4 and about 12 weeks for second doses were pooled. Study outcomes and limitations: At study baseline, merely five or six AZD1222 recipients were seropositive. Among the donors, most were white British and more were female, and clonal diversity was possibly underestimated. Spike-specific TCR breadth and depth rose after two AZD1222 doses.

TCRdb's table, derived via immunoSEQ multiplex PCR, lists solely in-frame clones and lacks some. The sample contains approximately 100,000 clones, about nine tenths of which appear only once. With regard to this clone: The antigen is not known.

CDR3 length: 16 residues. V trimming: 2 bases; J trimming: 4 bases; junction bases outside the gene matches: 6. CDR1 and CDR2 (germline): ENHRY, SYGVKD. This specimen consisted of peripheral blood, obtained on day 0 of AZD1222 vaccination. The receptor was isolated from an adult in good health. The chain joins TRBV10-3 to TRBJ2-7; 12 bases map to TRBD2. CDR3 loop: CAISETLAGGRYEQYF. The CDR3 DNA reads as TGTGCCATCAGTGAGACCCTAGCGGGGGGGAGGTACGAGCAGTACTTC.